Reported below is one TCR beta chain. Its antigen is unidentified. Produced via immunoSEQ multiplex PCR; TCRdb's table is partial and in-frame only. The table shows under 25,000 clones, with around 70% occurring only once. This specimen belongs to a study of vaccination effects on CD4 cells after COVID-19. About the study: A couple of convalescent patients were sampled 16 days and one week before vaccination. Study conclusions and caveats: Few convalescent patients, and no early post-infection timepoints, were available to the study. Long after vaccination, the clones induced by infection and by vaccine shrank markedly in size.

Germline V gives CDR1 LGHNA, CDR2 YSLEER. Trimming left V 0 bases short and J 5 bases short, with 11 bases between. The CDR3 consists of 16 residues. Peptide-pool stimulation followed by sequencing identified expanded antigen-specific CD4+ clonotypes in the ViraFEST assay. Subsequent to 10 days of culture, CD4+ T cells were isolated. By PCR, the person was confirmed to have had SARS-CoV-2 infection between March and December 2020. Replacing half the medium with IL-2 medium was done on days 3 and 7. The sample here was CD4+ T cells from PBMCs cultured with SARS-CoV-2 spike peptides, taken before COVID-19 vaccination. The J gene is TRBJ1-6, the V gene TRBV4-3; D is ambiguous. The receptor comes from a human donor who had a prior SARS-CoV-2 infection. The DNA for the CDR3 is TGCGCCAGCAGCCAAGATCCCCCGCCGAATAATTCACCCCTCCACTTT. Its protein product is CASSQDPPPNNSPLHF.